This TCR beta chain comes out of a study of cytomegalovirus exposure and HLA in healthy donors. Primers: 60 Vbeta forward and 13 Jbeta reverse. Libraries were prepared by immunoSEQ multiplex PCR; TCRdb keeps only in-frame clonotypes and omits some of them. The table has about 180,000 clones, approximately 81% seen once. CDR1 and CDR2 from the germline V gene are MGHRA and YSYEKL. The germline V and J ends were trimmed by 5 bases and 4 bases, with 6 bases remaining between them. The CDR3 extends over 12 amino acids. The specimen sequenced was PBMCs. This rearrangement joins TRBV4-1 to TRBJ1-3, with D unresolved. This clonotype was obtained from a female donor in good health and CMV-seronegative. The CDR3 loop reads CASSSNGNTIYF. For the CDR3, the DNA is TGCGCCAGCAGCTCTAACGGAAACACCATATATTTT.